These 12 T cell receptor beta chains originate from one sample sequenced in a study of long-term antiretroviral therapy in people with HIV. It was version v3.0 of the immunoSEQ assay that was run at survey level. Here immunoSEQ multiplex PCR was the method, and the copy in TCRdb shows in-frame clones only, minus some. The sample includes tens of thousands of clones, about 90% of them seen just once. The source was unsorted PBMCs, collected 2 years after starting antiretroviral therapy. The receptors derive from a man over 45 with HIV.

This clone was observed a few times. The chain employs TRBV29-1 and TRBJ1-2; 8 nucleotides match TRBD1. Germline values: CDR1 SQVTM, CDR2 ANQGSEA. V lost 6 bases and J lost 8; bases outside the gene matches: 8. CDR3 size: 12 residues. CDR3 nucleotide sequence: TGCAGCGTGACCAGGGGGCAAGGAGGCTACACCTTC. It encodes CSVTRGQGGYTF.

The V and J genes are TRBV18 and TRBJ1-2; D is undetermined. This CDR3 contains 13 residues. The ends were cut back, 2 bases at V and 6 bases at J, with 10 bases in the middle. Germline lookup yields CDR1 KGHSH and CDR2 LQKENI. Here the CDR3 reads CASSPVEADGYTF. The CDR3 DNA is TGTGCCAGCTCACCAGTGGAGGCGGATGGCTACACCTTC.

The chain has TRBV10-3 and TRBJ2-7, with 7 bases matching TRBD1. V gave up 3 bases and J gave up 0 bases; unmatched junction bases: 2. The germline gives CDR1 ENHRY, CDR2 SYGVKD. This CDR3 has 14 residues. CDR3 protein: CAISDRGSSYEQYF. For the CDR3, the DNA is TGTGCCATCAGTGACAGGGGGAGCTCCTACGAGCAGTACTTC.

In this sample, this clone turned up a few times. The gene calls are TRBV19 and TRBJ1-5; D gene ambiguous. Trimming stripped 5 bases from V and 0 bases from J, with 5 bases between. The CDR3 contains 13 residues. Germline values: CDR1 LNHDA, CDR2 SQIVND (reference sequence). The DNA of the CDR3 is TGTGCCAGTAGTTCGGATAGCAATCAGCCCCAGCATTTT. Its translation is CASSSDSNQPQHF.

The V and J genes are TRBV5-1 and TRBJ1-5, with no clear D. This CDR3 region has 14 residues. Trimming shortened V by 0 bases and J by 3 bases, and 7 bases separated the two germline ends. The V gene's germline CDR1 is SGHRS and CDR2 YFSETQ. As DNA, the CDR3 is TGCGCCAGCAGCTTGGGGATCCTCAATCAGCCCCAGCATTTT. As protein: CASSLGILNQPQHF.

The chain is built from TRBV5-1 and TRBJ2-2; 11 nucleotides match TRBD1. The CDR3 contains 18 residues. J was trimmed by 4 bases and V by 0 bases; bases with no gene match: 8. Germline lookup yields CDR1 SGHRS and CDR2 YFSETQ. The DNA of the CDR3 is TGCGCCAGCAGCTTGGATACGGACAGGGGGCATGGCACCGGGGAGCTGTTTTTT. Residues: CASSLDTDRGHGTGELFF.

The chain joins TRBV7-3 to TRBJ1-1, with D perhaps matching TRBD1 (5 bases). Germline CDR1 and CDR2: SGHTA and FQGTGA. Trimming took 5 bases from V and 7 from J, leaving 14 bases between them. The CDR3 covers 13 residues. This CDR3 is CASSLSPTDEAFF. Written as DNA, the CDR3 is TGTGCCAGCAGCCTCTCTCCGACAGATGAAGCTTTCTTT.

The genes are TRBV7-9 and TRBJ2-3; D may be TRBD2 (5 bases). The germline CDR1 and CDR2 sequences are SEHNR and FQNEAQ (reference sequence). Trimming stripped 1 base from V and 0 bases from J, with 8 bases between. The CDR3 is 15 amino acids. This CDR3 is CASSLGLASTDTQYF. The CDR3 DNA is TGTGCCAGCAGCTTAGGGCTAGCTAGCACAGATACGCAGTATTTT.

On this clone itself: This CDR3 is also generated by other DNA sequences in the sample. This chain joins TRBV5-1 and TRBJ1-3; D not certain. Deletions cut 0 bases from V and 0 bases from J, with 4 bases between. The CDR3 has 14 residues. Germline CDR1 reads SGHRS; CDR2 reads YFSETQ. In nucleotides, the CDR3 is TGCGCCAGCAGCTTGGGGGGCTCTGGAAACACCATATATTTT. This codes for CASSLGGSGNTIYF. The full variable domain, completed using reference TRBV5-1 and TRBJ1-3, is KAGVTQTPRYLIKTRGQQVTLSCSPISGHRSVSWYQQTPGQGLQFLFEYFSETQRNKGNFPGRFSGRQFSNSRSEMNVSTLELGDSALYLCASSLGGSGNTIYFGEGSWLTVV.

The chain employs TRBV4-3 and TRBJ2-2, with TRBD1 as a possible D gene (5 bases). Trimming removed 0 bases from V and 0 bases from J, with 11 bases in between. Per the germline V gene, CDR1 is LGHNA and CDR2 is YSLEER. CDR3 length: 17 residues. The CDR3 region has the DNA TGCGCCAGCAGCCAAGACTATTACAGGACGAACACCGGGGAGCTGTTTTTT. This codes for CASSQDYYRTNTGELFF.

The J gene is TRBJ2-1, the V gene TRBV4-3; 9 nucleotides agree with TRBD2. The V gene end was trimmed by 0 bases and the J gene end by 4 bases; junction bases not matched to a gene: 10. Germline V lookup: CDR1 LGHNA, CDR2 YSLEER. The CDR3 sequence is 18 residues long. CDR3 loop: CASSQDGLAGPSYNEQFF. CDR3 DNA: TGCGCCAGCAGCCAAGATGGTCTAGCGGGGCCTTCGTACAATGAGCAGTTCTTC.

The CDR3 nucleotides are TGTGCCAGCAGCGCCGACCTGAGTGACTATGGCTACACCTTC. Its translation is CASSADLSDYGYTF. The J gene is TRBJ1-2, the V gene TRBV9; D remains unclear. The CDR3 consists of 14 residues. CDR1 and CDR2 from the germline V gene are SGDLS and YYNGEE. V dropped 3 bases and J dropped 3 bases, with 12 bases sitting between them.